Below are 27 T cell receptor beta chains sequenced from a single sample in a study of T cell responses to AZD1222 COVID-19 vaccine. Produced via immunoSEQ multiplex PCR; TCRdb's table is partial and in-frame only. The data show about 50,000 clones, with more than 75% seen just once and 5% held by the top ten. The sample here was peripheral blood, taken 28 days after the second AZD1222 dose. All receptors come from an adult who received the AZD1222 COVID-19 vaccine.

The chain has TRBV11-2 and TRBJ1-1; tentatively, D is TRBD1 (6 bases). CDR1 and CDR2 from the germline V gene are SGHAT and FQNNGV. This CDR3 comprises 15 residues. Trimming took off 4 bases at V and 0 bases at J, with 12 bases between the two ends. The CDR3 bases are TGTGCCAGCAGCTACCCGGGGGGCGTGAACACTGAAGCTTTCTTT. Amino acids: CASSYPGGVNTEAFF.

The V gene is TRBV28, the J gene TRBJ1-5; no firm D call. Trimming took off 3 bases at V and 6 bases at J, with 9 bases between the two ends. The CDR3 consists of 13 residues. Germline assignment: CDR1 MDHEN and CDR2 SYDVKM. The CDR3 DNA reads TGTGCCAGCAGTTTTCCATGGCCTCAGCCCCAGCATTTT. Protein sequence: CASSFPWPQPQHF.

This rearrangement joins TRBV19 to TRBJ1-1; D not resolved. Germline V lookup: CDR1 LNHDA, CDR2 SQIVND (reference sequence). The CDR3 has 15 amino acids. Trimming took off 6 bases at V and 3 bases at J, with 17 bases between the two ends. CDR3 sequence (DNA): TGTGCCAGTAGCGGACGGAGGACTGCGGACACTGAAGCTTTCTTT. Protein: CASSGRRTADTEAFF.

The chain links TRBV9 to TRBJ1-5, with D unresolved. Germline CDR1 reads SGDLS; CDR2 reads YYNGEE. The CDR3 runs 14 residues. V shed 4 bases and J shed 5 bases, with 13 bases lying between them. Here the CDR3 reads CASSFGSVDQPQHF. CDR3 bases: TGTGCCAGCAGCTTCGGCAGCGTTGATCAGCCCCAGCATTTT.

The chain uses TRBV7-2 and TRBJ2-2, with D perhaps matching TRBD2 (6 bases). With 5 bases removed from V and 4 bases from J, the gap between germline ends came to 14 bases. This CDR3 has 15 amino acids. Germline loops: CDR1 SGHTA, CDR2 FQGNSA. The CDR3 DNA follows: TGTGCCAGCAGCCCAAGGGCGGAGGGCACCGGGGAGCTGTTTTTT. Translating it yields CASSPRAEGTGELFF.

This rearrangement joins TRBV11-2 to TRBJ2-1; possibly TRBD1 for D (6 bases). Germline V gene lookup returns CDR1 SGHAT and CDR2 FQNNGV. CDR3 length equals 11 residues. V lost 5 bases, J lost 9 bases, and 8 bases lay in between. The CDR3 DNA reads as TGTGCCAGCAGCCTAGGGGGTGAGCAGTTCTTC. Translating gives CASSLGGEQFF.

This clone has just a few counts. This rearrangement joins TRBV15 to TRBJ2-1; D is perhaps TRBD1 (6 bases). CDR3 length equals 18 residues. Trimming removed 0 bases from V and 4 bases from J, with 19 bases in between. Germline V gives CDR1 LNHNV, CDR2 YYDKDF (reference sequence). The CDR3 nucleotides are TGTGCCACCAGCAGAGATTTTGCGGACAGTTCAGTATACAATGAGCAGTTCTTC. This codes for CATSRDFADSSVYNEQFF.

This rearrangement joins TRBV2 to TRBJ2-1; 9 bases line up with TRBD1. With V trimmed by 6 bases and J by 3 bases, 3 bases remained unmatched. This CDR3 has 14 residues. The germline gives CDR1 SNHLY, CDR2 FYNNEI. CDR3 nucleotides: TGTGCCAGCAGGACGGGACAGGGCTACAATGAGCAGTTCTTC. Protein product: CASRTGQGYNEQFF.

The chain couples TRBV7-9 to TRBJ1-4, with 10 nucleotides matching TRBD1. The CDR3 sequence is 14 residues long. V was pared by 3 bases and J by 11 bases, with 6 bases of the junction left unmatched. Germline assignment: CDR1 SEHNR and CDR2 FQNEAQ (reference sequence). CDR3 sequence reads: CASSLGQGRGKLFF. The CDR3 DNA follows: TGTGCCAGCAGCTTGGGACAGGGGAGGGGGAAACTGTTTTTT.

The rearrangement joins TRBV5-4 to TRBJ2-4; D perhaps matches TRBD2 (6 bases). The CDR3 is 16 residues long. Per germline, CDR1 SGHNT and CDR2 YYREEE (reference sequence). The V end lost 3 bases, the J end lost 1 base, and 14 bases lay between the germline ends. CDR3 in DNA: TGTGCCAGCAGCTCCCGGGCCCGGGGGGCCAAAAACATTCAGTACTTC. It translates to CASSSRARGAKNIQYF.

The chain employs TRBV2 and TRBJ1-1; D ambiguous. V lost 8 bases to trimming and J lost 2 bases, with 6 bases between them. Germline CDR1 SNHLY, CDR2 FYNNEI. The CDR3 runs 11 residues. Here the CDR3 DNA reads TGTGCCAGCGGAATTAACACTGAAGCTTTCTTT. As protein: CASGINTEAFF.

This clone has just a few counts. The chain combines TRBV6-5 with TRBJ1-1; D remains unclear. The ends were cut back, 6 bases at V and 1 base at J, with 9 bases in the middle. Looked up from germline, CDR1 is MNHEY and CDR2 is SVGAGI. The CDR3 loop spans 13 amino acids. CDR3 in DNA: TGTGCCAGCAGCCGAGGACGGAACACTGAAGCTTTCTTT. This codes for CASSRGRNTEAFF.

The chain employs TRBV5-4 and TRBJ2-1, with TRBD2 identical over 11 bases. The CDR3 has 16 residues. J lost 4 bases, V lost 0 bases, and 3 bases had no gene match. CDR1 SGHNT and CDR2 YYREEE come from the germline V gene (reference sequence). The CDR3 reads CASSLGLAGKYNEQFF. The CDR3 nucleotides read TGTGCCAGCAGCTTGGGACTAGCGGGGAAATACAATGAGCAGTTCTTC.

In this sample, this clone turned up a few times. Other DNA sequences in the sample encode the same CDR3. This chain connects TRBV6-5 to TRBJ1-1; weak D call: TRBD1 (6 bases). This CDR3 spans 15 amino acids. V lost 0 bases and J lost 2, with 10 bases in between. Germline values: CDR1 MNHEY, CDR2 SVGAGI. The CDR3 here is CASSYSRGGNTEAFF. CDR3 bases: TGTGCCAGCAGTTACTCCAGGGGAGGAAACACTGAAGCTTTCTTT.

The J gene is TRBJ1-3, the V gene TRBV2; D uncertain. Germline assignment: CDR1 SNHLY and CDR2 FYNNEI. V was shortened by 2 bases and J by 0 bases, with 2 bases between the two germline ends. The CDR3 extends over 13 amino acids. The CDR3 sequence is CASSESSGNTIYF. The CDR3 nucleotides read TGTGCCAGCAGTGAAAGCTCTGGAAACACCATATATTTT.

V and J are TRBV19 and TRBJ2-3; 8 bases align to TRBD1. The CDR3 consists of 16 residues. Per the germline V gene, CDR1 is LNHDA and CDR2 is SQIVND (reference sequence). V lost 7 bases to trimming and J lost 1 base; unmatched junction nucleotides: 10. The CDR3 protein is CASKGTRGHGTDTQYF. CDR3 nucleotides: TGTGCCAGTAAAGGGACCAGGGGGCATGGCACAGATACGCAGTATTTT.

V usage is TRBV2 and J usage is TRBJ2-1; possibly TRBD2 for D (6 bases). This CDR3 has 13 amino acids. V was cut by 4 bases and J by 4 bases, with 8 bases left in between. CDR1 and CDR2 (germline): SNHLY, FYNNEI. The CDR3 DNA follows: TGTGCCAGCAGTGCCCGGGAGTACAATGAGCAGTTCTTC. Amino acids: CASSAREYNEQFF.

This clone occurred a few times. The rearrangement joins TRBV7-8 to TRBJ2-3; 8 bases fit TRBD2. CDR1 and CDR2 from the germline V gene are SGHVS and FQNEAQ. The length of the CDR3 is 17 residues. After removal of 1 base from V and 0 bases from J, the junction contained 6 bases not matched to a gene. The CDR3 loop reads CASSLGLAGTSTDTQYF. The CDR3 nucleotides read TGTGCCAGCAGCTTAGGGCTAGCGGGCACTAGCACAGATACGCAGTATTTT.

The CDR3 nucleotides read TGTGCCAGCAGTTTATGGGGACAGTCTGAAGCTTTCTTT. It encodes CASSLWGQSEAFF. This rearrangement joins TRBV28 to TRBJ1-1; 7 bases agree with TRBD1. This CDR3 has 13 residues. Germline CDR1 reads MDHEN; CDR2 reads SYDVKM. V trimming: 0 bases; J trimming: 6 bases; junction bases outside the gene matches: 1.

The J gene is TRBJ1-4, the V gene TRBV19; TRBD1 might be the D (5 bases). Germline values: CDR1 LNHDA, CDR2 SQIVND (reference sequence). Trimming removed 4 bases at V and 5 bases at J, with 20 bases between. This CDR3 has 17 amino acids. The CDR3 loop is CASSTPLFWGRNEKLFF. CDR3 DNA: TGTGCCAGTAGTACCCCCCTTTTTTGGGGCCGGAATGAAAAACTGTTTTTT.

The chain carries TRBV28 and TRBJ1-3; 9 nucleotides agree with TRBD1. The CDR3 runs 15 residues. Germline values: CDR1 MDHEN, CDR2 SYDVKM. V dropped 2 bases and J dropped 2; count of bases not matched to a gene: 1. This CDR3 is CASSLGDRAGNTIYF. The DNA for the CDR3 is TGTGCCAGCAGTTTAGGGGACAGGGCTGGAAACACCATATATTTT.

A few counts support this clone. This rearrangement joins TRBV6-6 to TRBJ1-2; 8 nucleotides line up with TRBD1. There are 15 residues in the CDR3. The junction had 13 bases not matched to a gene; V was cut back by 7 bases and J by 6 bases. Looked up from germline, CDR1 is MNHNY and CDR2 is SVGAGI (reference sequence). The CDR3 region has the DNA TGTGCCAGCACCAAAGGGACAGGCCCCCTTCATGGCTACACCTTC. It is translated as CASTKGTGPLHGYTF.

The chain combines TRBV11-2 with TRBJ2-1; TRBD2 agrees at 8 bases. Unmatched junction bases numbered 7, after V lost 3 bases and J lost 6 bases. This CDR3 region has 15 residues. The germline V gene has CDR1 SGHAT and CDR2 FQNNGV. Written as DNA, the CDR3 is TGTGCCAGCAGCTTGAATAGCGGGACCCCCAATGAGCAGTTCTTC. Its protein is CASSLNSGTPNEQFF.

The table lists this clone with a few counts. The sample holds other DNA sequences that translate to the same CDR3. The chain employs TRBV5-4 and TRBJ1-2; D is perhaps TRBD1 (5 bases). Trimming stripped 0 bases from V and 2 bases from J, with 8 bases between. Germline assignment: CDR1 SGHNT and CDR2 YYREEE (reference sequence). The CDR3 runs 14 residues. CDR3 amino acids: CASSLGQKNYGYTF. CDR3 sequence (DNA): TGTGCCAGCAGCTTGGGACAGAAAAACTATGGCTACACCTTC.

The gene calls are TRBV24-1 and TRBJ1-1; 9 bases line up with TRBD1. CDR3 length: 18 amino acids. V shed 0 bases and J 1 base; nucleotides not matched to a gene: 8. The germline gives CDR1 KGHDR, CDR2 SFDVKD. The CDR3 region is CATSDLRDRDQSNTEAFF. The DNA of the CDR3 is TGTGCCACCAGTGATTTGAGGGACAGGGACCAATCGAACACTGAAGCTTTCTTT.

The chain carries TRBV10-2 and TRBJ1-1; 12 positions agree with TRBD1. Germline V gene sequence: CDR1 WSHSY, CDR2 SAAADI. The CDR3 loop spans 17 amino acids. J gave up 7 bases and V 3 bases, and 12 bases lay outside the gene matches. CDR3 nucleotide sequence: TGCGCCAGCAGTGAATGGGGGACAGGGGGCTTCGCAAGTGAAGCTTTCTTT. Its translation: CASSEWGTGGFASEAFF.

The chain joins TRBV7-9 to TRBJ2-1; 11 nucleotides line up with TRBD2. The CDR3 totals 15 residues. Germline V gene data show CDR1 as SEHNR and CDR2 as FQNEAQ (reference sequence). V shed 4 bases, J shed 4 bases, and the junction held 3 bases outside the gene matches. The CDR3: CASSYGLAGYNEQFF. Here the CDR3 DNA reads TGTGCCAGCAGCTATGGACTAGCGGGTTACAATGAGCAGTTCTTC.